The clone carrying this T cell receptor (beta chain) appeared once. The germline V gene has CDR1 SGHRS and CDR2 YFSETQ. The V end was cut by 0 bases, the J end by 10 bases, with 9 bases between. This CDR3 is 12 amino acids long. This sample stems from a study of blood T cell repertoires in COVID-19. Study in general: Researchers got acute and convalescent COVID-19 samples from the United States, Italy and Spain. From T cells, B-cell-depleted T cells, or PBMCs came the material, which was cDNA or gDNA.

The authors' processing: From reference gene primer amplification, estimates of nucleated cell counts were derived. The method was immunoSEQ multiplex PCR; TCRdb's version includes in-frame clones alone and lacks a portion of them. Clone size and V and J calls were adopted from that table, with D and trimming inferred from the DNA. The repertoire includes fewer than 70,000 clones, 84% of them detected once, and around 9.5% sits in the top ten. This sequence originates from a man aged 50-60 years with active COVID-19. The chain joins TRBV5-1 to TRBJ2-3; D remains unclear. Sequencing used peripheral blood. CDR3 nucleotides: TGCGCCAGCAGCTTGGTACTCCGTCCGCAGTATTTT. Translation gives CASSLVLRPQYF.